The 6 T cell receptor beta chains given below trace back to one sample, sequenced in a study of T cell responses to AZD1222 COVID-19 vaccine. Sequenced by immunoSEQ multiplex PCR; TCRdb stores in-frame clones only, minus some. This sample has about 140,000 clones, with almost 90% found just once. The source was peripheral blood, collected on day 0 of AZD1222 vaccination. Receptors were obtained from an adult in good health.

The V call is TRBV19, the J call TRBJ2-7; 8 nucleotides match TRBD1. V lost 0 bases to trimming and J lost 6 bases; unmatched junction nucleotides: 16. This CDR3 contains 18 residues. CDR1 is LNHDA, CDR2 SQIVND, per germline (reference sequence). For the CDR3, the DNA is TGTGCCAGTAGTATAGATCGGCCCCCCGGACAGGGCTCGGGCGAGCAGTACTTC. It encodes CASSIDRPPGQGSGEQYF.

This chain links TRBV27 with TRBJ2-3; 9 bases agree with TRBD1. In germline, CDR1 is MNHEY, CDR2 SMNVEV (reference sequence). The CDR3 is 17 residues long. V lost 4 bases, J lost 10 bases, and 18 bases stayed unmatched. Here the CDR3 reads CASSSPGQGPVGAAQYF. CDR3 nucleotide sequence: TGTGCCAGCAGTTCACCGGGACAGGGTCCGGTTGGAGCTGCGCAGTATTTT.

V and J are TRBV11-3 and TRBJ2-7; D remains unclear. The CDR3 runs to 13 residues. Germline assignment: CDR1 SGHNT and CDR2 YENEEA. V lost 4 bases and J 3 bases, leaving 10 bases between the germline ends. The CDR3 loop reads CASSSPPLYEQYF. The CDR3 nucleotides are TGTGCCAGCAGCTCACCCCCCCTCTACGAGCAGTACTTC.

The rearrangement uses TRBV10-3 and TRBJ1-1, with a tentative D call TRBD1 (6 bases). V was clipped by 4 bases and J by 3 bases, with 12 bases between them. CDR1 ENHRY and CDR2 SYGVKD come from the germline V gene. CDR3 length equals 14 residues. CDR3 bases: TGTGCCATCAGTGGCCGGGACACTTACACTGAAGCTTTCTTT. This codes for CAISGRDTYTEAFF.

This chain joins TRBV15 and TRBJ2-2; D is uncertain. The CDR3 has 17 amino acids. V was clipped by 1 base and J by 0 bases, with 12 bases between them. Per the germline V gene, CDR1 is LNHNV and CDR2 is YYDKDF (reference sequence). CDR3 sequence reads: CATSRVIGWSNTGELFF. In nucleotides, the CDR3 is TGTGCCACCAGCAGAGTGATAGGCTGGTCGAACACCGGGGAGCTGTTTTTT. Using reference TRBV15 and TRBJ2-2 for the parts outside the CDR3, the full variable domain is DAMVIQNPRYQVTQFGKPVTLSCSQTLNHNVMYWYQQKSSQAPKLLFHYYDKDFNNEADTPDNFQSRRPNTSFCFLDIRSPGLGDTAMYLCATSRVIGWSNTGELFFGEGSRLTVL.

The chain carries TRBV6-5 and TRBJ2-7; D is perhaps TRBD1 or TRBD2 (5 bases each). With 6 bases removed from V and 0 bases from J, the gap between germline ends came to 15 bases. This CDR3 spans 15 amino acids. The germline V gene encodes CDR1 MNHEY and CDR2 SVGAGI. The CDR3 sequence: CASSPGTPSSYEQYF. CDR3 DNA sequence: TGTGCCAGCAGCCCCGGGACGCCGAGCTCCTACGAGCAGTACTTC.